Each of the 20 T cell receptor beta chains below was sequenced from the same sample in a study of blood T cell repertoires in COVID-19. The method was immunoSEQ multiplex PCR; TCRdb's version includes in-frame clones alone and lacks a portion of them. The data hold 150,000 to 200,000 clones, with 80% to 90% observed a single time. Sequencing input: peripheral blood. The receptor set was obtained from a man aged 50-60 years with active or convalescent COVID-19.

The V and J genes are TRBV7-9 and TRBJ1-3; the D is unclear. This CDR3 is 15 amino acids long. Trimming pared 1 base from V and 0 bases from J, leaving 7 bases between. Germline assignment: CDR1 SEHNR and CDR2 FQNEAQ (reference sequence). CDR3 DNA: TGTGCCAGCAGCTTAGTACAGTCCTCTGGAAACACCATATATTTT. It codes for CASSLVQSSGNTIYF. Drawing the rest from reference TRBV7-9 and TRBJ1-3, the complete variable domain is DTGVSQNPRHKITKRGQNVTFRCDPISEHNRLYWYRQTLGQGPEFLTYFQNEAQLEKSRLLSDRFSAERPKGSFSTLEIQRTEQGDSAMYLCASSLVQSSGNTIYFGEGSWLTVV.

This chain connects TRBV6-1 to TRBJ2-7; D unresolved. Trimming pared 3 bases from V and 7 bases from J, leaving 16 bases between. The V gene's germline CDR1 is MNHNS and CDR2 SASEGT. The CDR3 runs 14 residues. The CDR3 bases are TGTGCCAGCAGTGAGGAGATAGCCGAACGGGAGCAGTACTTC. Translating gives CASSEEIAEREQYF.

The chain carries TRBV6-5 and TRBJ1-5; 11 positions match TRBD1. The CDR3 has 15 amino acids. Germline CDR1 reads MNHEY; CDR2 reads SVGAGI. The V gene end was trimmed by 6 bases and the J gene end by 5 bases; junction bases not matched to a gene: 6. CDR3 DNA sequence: TGTGCCAGCAGCGGACAGGGGGCAGGACATCAGCCCCAGCATTTT. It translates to CASSGQGAGHQPQHF.

For the CDR3, the DNA is TGTGCCAGCAGCACCCGAACAGGGGCTGGGGCCAACGTCCTGACTTTC. Amino acid sequence: CASSTRTGAGANVLTF. The chain couples TRBV9 to TRBJ2-6; 7 nucleotides match TRBD1. Germline V gives CDR1 SGDLS, CDR2 YYNGEE. The V segment lost 4 bases and the J segment 2 bases; nucleotides outside the gene matches: 6. This CDR3 spans 16 amino acids.

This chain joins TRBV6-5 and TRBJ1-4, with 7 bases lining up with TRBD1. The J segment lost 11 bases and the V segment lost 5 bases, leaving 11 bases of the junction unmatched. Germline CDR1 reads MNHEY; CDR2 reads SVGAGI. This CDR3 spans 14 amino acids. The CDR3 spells CASSLDRDAGKLFF. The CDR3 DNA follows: TGTGCCAGCAGTCTCGACAGGGACGCCGGGAAACTGTTTTTT.

The CDR3 here is CASSPQGAPNEQFF. The DNA of the CDR3 is TGTGCCAGCTCACCACAGGGGGCGCCCAATGAGCAGTTCTTC. The chain has TRBV18 and TRBJ2-1, with 7 bases fitting TRBD1. Per germline, CDR1 KGHSH and CDR2 LQKENI. CDR3 length: 14 amino acids. The junction had 3 bases not matched to a gene; V was cut back by 1 base and J by 6 bases.

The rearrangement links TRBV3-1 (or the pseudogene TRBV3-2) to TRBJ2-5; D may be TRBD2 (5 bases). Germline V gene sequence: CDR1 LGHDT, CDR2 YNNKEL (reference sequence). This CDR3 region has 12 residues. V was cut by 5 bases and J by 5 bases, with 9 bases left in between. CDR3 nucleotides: TGTGCCAGCAGCTCCCGCGGGGAGACCCAGTACTTC. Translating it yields CASSSRGETQYF.

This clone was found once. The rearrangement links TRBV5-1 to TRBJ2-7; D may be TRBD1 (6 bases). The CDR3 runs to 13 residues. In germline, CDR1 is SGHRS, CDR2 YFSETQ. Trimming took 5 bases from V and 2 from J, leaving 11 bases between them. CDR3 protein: CASRDRTPYEQYF. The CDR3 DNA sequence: TGCGCCAGCAGAGACAGGACTCCCTACGAGCAGTACTTC.

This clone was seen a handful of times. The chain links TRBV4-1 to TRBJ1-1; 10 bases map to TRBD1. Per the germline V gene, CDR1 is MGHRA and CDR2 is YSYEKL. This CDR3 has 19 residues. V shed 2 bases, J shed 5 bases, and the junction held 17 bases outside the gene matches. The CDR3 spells CASSQPPEDRGLVGTEAFF. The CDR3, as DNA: TGCGCCAGCAGCCAACCCCCCGAAGACAGGGGGCTTGTCGGAACTGAAGCTTTCTTT.

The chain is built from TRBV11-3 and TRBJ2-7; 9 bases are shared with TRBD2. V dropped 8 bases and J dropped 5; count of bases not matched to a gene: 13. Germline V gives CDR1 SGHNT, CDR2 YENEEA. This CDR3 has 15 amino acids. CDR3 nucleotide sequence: TGTGCCAGCTCACCGGGACTAGCTCTATTAGACGAGCAGTACTTC. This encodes CASSPGLALLDEQYF.

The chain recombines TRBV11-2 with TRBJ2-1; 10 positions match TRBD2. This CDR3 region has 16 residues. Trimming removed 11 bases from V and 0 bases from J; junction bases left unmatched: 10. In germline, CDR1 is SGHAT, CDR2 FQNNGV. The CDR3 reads CAGGEREGHSYNEQFF. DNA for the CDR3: TGTGCCGGAGGGGAGCGGGAGGGCCACTCCTACAATGAGCAGTTCTTC.

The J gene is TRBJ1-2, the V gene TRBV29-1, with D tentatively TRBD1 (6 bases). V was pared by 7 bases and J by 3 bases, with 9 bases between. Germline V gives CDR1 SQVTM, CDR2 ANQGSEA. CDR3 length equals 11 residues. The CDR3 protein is CSDRDHYGYTF. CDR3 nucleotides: TGCAGCGACAGGGATCACTATGGCTACACCTTC. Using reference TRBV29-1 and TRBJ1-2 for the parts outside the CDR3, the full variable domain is SAVISQKPSRDICQRGTSLTIQCQVDSQVTMMFWYRQQPGQSLTLIATANQGSEATYESGFVIDKFPISRPNLTFSTLTVSNMSPEDSSIYLCSDRDHYGYTFGSGTRLTVV.

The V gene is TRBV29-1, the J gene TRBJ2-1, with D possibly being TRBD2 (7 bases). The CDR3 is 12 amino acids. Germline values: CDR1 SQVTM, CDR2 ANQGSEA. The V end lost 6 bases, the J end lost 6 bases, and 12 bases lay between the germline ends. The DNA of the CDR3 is TGCAGCGTCGTGGGGGGGCCCAATGAGCAGTTCTTC. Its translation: CSVVGGPNEQFF.

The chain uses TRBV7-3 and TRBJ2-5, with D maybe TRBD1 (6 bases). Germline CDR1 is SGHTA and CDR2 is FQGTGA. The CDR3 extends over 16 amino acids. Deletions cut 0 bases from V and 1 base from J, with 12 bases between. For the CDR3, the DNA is TGTGCCAGCAGCTTAACTGGCAGGGGAGTCCAAGAGACCCAGTACTTC. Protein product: CASSLTGRGVQETQYF.

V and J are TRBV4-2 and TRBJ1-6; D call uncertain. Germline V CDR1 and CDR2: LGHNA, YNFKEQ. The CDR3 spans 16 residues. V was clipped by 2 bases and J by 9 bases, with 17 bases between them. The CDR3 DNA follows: TGTGCCAGCAGCCAAAAACTCCAAGTTAATGGTTCACCCCTCCACTTT. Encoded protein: CASSQKLQVNGSPLHF.

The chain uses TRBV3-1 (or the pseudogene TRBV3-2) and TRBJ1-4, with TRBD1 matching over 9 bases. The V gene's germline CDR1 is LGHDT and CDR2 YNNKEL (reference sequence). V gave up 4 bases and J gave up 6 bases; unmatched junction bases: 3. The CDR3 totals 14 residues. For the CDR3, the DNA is TGTGCCAGCAGCCGGGGACAGGGCTATGAAAAACTGTTTTTT. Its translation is CASSRGQGYEKLFF.

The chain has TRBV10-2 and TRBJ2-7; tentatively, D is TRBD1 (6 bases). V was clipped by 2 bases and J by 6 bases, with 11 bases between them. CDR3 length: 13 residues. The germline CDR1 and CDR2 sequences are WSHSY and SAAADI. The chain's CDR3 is CASSEPARGEQYF. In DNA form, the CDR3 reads TGCGCCAGCAGTGAGCCAGCCAGGGGCGAGCAGTACTTC.

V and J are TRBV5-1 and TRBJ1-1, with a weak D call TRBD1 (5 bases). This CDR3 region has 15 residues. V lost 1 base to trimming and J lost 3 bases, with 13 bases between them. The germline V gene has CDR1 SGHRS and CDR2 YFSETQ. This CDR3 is CASSLKGAPDTEAFF. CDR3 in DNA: TGCGCCAGCAGCTTGAAAGGGGCCCCGGACACTGAAGCTTTCTTT.

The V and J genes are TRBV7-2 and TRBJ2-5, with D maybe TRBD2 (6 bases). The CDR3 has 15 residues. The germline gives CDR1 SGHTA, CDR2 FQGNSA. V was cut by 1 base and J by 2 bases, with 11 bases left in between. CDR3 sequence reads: CASSLVEGRQETQYF. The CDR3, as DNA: TGTGCCAGCAGCTTAGTGGAGGGGAGGCAAGAGACCCAGTACTTC.

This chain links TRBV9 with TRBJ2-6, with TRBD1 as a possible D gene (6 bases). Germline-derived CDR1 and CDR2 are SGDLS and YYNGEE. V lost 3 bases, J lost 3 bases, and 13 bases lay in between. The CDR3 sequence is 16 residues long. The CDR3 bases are TGTGCCAGCAGCGCCCAAACAGGGTTTGGGGCCAACGTCCTGACTTTC. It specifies CASSAQTGFGANVLTF.